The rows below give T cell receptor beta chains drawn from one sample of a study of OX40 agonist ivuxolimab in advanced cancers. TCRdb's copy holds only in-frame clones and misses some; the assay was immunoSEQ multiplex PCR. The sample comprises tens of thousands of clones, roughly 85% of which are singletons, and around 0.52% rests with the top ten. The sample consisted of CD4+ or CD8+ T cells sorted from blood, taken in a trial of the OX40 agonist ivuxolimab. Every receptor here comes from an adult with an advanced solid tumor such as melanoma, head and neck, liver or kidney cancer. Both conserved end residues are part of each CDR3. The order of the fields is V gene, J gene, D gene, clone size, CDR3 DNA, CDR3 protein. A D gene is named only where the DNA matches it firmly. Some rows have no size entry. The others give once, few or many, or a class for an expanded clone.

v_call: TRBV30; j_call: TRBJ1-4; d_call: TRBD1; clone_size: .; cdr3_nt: TGTGCCTTCACCCCAGGGGGTCGCGGCGAAAAACTGTTTTTT; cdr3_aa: CAFTPGGRGEKLFF
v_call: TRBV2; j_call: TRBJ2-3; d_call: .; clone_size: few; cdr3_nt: TGTGCCAGCAGTCCCGACTTTCCTAGCACAGATACGCAGTATTTT; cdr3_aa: CASSPDFPSTDTQYF
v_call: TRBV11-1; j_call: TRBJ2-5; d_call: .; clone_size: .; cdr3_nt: TGTGCCAGCAGCTTAGGTGCGGAGGAGACCCAGTACTTC; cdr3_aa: CASSLGAEETQYF
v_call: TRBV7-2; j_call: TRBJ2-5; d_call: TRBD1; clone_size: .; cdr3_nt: TGTGCCAGCAGCTTAGCAGGGGGACAGGGGAGGGAGACCCAGTACTTC; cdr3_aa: CASSLAGGQGRETQYF
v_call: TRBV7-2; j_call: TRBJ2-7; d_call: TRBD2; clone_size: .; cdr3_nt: TGTGCCAGCAGCTTAGGACTAGCAGCCCCACCGTACTTC; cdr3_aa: CASSLGLAAPPYF
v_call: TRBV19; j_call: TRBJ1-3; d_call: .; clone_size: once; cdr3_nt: TGTGCCAGTAGTATCCCTAGGACGGCTGGAAACACCATATATTTT; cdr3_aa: CASSIPRTAGNTIYF
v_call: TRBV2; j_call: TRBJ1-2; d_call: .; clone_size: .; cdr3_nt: TGTGCCAGCACCTCTTGGACGGAGCATCTCTTC; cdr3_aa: CASTSWTEHLF
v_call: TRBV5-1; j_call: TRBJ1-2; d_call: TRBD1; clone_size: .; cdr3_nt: TGCGCCAGCAGCTTGGCTTCAACAGGGGGCGGCTACACCTTC; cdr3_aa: CASSLASTGGGYTF
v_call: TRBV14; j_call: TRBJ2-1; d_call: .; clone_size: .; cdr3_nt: TGTGCCAGCAGCCAAGGGATTGAGCAGTTCTTC; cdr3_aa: CASSQGIEQFF
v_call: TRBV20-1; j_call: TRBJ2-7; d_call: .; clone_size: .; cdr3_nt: TGCAGTGCTAGAGTTCTCTACGAGCAGTACTTC; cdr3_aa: CSARVLYEQYF
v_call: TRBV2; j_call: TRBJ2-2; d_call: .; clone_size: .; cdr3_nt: TGTGCCAGCAGTGGACGTCCCGGGGAGCTGTTTTTT; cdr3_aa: CASSGRPGELFF